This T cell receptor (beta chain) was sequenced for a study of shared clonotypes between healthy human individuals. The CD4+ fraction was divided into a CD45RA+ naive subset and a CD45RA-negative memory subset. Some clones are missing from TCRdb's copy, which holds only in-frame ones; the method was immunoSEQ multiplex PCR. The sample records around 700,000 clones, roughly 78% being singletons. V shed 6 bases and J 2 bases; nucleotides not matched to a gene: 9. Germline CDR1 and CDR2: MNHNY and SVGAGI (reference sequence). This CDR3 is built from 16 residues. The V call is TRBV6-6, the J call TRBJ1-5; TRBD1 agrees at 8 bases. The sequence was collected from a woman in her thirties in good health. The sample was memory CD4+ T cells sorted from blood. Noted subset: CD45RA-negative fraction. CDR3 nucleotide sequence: TGTGCCAGCAGCCAGGGGGCAGGATATGGCAATCAGCCCCAGCATTTT. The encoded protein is CASSQGAGYGNQPQHF.